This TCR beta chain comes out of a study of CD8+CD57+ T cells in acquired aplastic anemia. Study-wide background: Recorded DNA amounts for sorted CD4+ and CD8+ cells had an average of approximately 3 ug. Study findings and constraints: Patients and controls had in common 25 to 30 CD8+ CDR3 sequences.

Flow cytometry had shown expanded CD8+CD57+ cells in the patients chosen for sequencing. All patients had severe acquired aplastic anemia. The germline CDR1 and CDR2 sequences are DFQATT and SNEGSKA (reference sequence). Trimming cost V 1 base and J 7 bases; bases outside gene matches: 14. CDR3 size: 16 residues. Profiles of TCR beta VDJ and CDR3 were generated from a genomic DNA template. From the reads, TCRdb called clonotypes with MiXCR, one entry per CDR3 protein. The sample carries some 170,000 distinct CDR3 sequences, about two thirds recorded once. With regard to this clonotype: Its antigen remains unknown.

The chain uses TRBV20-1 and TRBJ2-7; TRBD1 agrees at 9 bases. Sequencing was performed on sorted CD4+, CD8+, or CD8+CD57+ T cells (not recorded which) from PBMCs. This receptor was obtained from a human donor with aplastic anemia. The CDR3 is CSARGGDRALSGEQYF. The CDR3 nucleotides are TGCAGTGCTAGAGGTGGGGACAGGGCTTTGTCAGGAGAGCAGTACTTC.